This TCR beta chain was retrieved from a study of beta chain features in type 1 diabetes. This clone occurred a few times. V was clipped by 5 bases and J by 2 bases, with 10 bases between them. CDR3 size: 15 residues. CDR1 is SGHTA and CDR2 is FQGTGA in the germline V gene. Sequenced material consisted of expressed TCRB transcripts (all of the isolated RNA was reverse transcribed). Clones were sequenced by immunoSEQ multiplex PCR, and TCRdb holds only the in-frame ones, with some missing. Counted here are hundreds of thousands of clones, roughly 15% occurring once; the ten biggest clones make up about 0.087%.

This chain joins TRBV7-3 and TRBJ2-6; D uncertain. Sequenced input: naive CD4+ T cells from blood. This TCR derives from a man aged 18 to 30 in good health. In DNA form, the CDR3 reads TGTGCCAGCAGCCAGACTCCGGCTGGGGCCAACGTCCTGACTTTC. As protein: CASSQTPAGANVLTF.